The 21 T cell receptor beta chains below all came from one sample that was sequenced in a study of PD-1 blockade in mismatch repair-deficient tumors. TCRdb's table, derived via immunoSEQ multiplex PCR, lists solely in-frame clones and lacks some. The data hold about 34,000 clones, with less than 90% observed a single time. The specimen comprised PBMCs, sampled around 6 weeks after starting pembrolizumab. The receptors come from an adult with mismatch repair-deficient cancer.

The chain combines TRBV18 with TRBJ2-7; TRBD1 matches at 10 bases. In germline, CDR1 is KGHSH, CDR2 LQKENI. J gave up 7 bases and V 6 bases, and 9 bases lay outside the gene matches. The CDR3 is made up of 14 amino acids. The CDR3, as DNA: TGTGCCAGCTCTCCCGGGACAGGGGAGTATGAGCAGTACTTC. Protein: CASSPGTGEYEQYF.

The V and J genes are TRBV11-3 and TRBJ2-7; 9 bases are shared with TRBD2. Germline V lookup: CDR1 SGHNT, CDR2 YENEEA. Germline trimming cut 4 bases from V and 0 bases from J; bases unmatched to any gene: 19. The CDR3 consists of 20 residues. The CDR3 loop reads CASSSFAPGLAFGLSYEQYF. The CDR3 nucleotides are TGTGCCAGCAGCTCCTTTGCTCCGGGACTAGCCTTTGGCCTCTCCTACGAGCAGTACTTC.

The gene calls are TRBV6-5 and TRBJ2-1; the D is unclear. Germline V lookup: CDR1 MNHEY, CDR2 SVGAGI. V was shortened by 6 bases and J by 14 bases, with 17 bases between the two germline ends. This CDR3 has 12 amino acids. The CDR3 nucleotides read TGTGCCAGCAGAAAACACTCCGGAGCTAAGTTCTTC. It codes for CASRKHSGAKFF.

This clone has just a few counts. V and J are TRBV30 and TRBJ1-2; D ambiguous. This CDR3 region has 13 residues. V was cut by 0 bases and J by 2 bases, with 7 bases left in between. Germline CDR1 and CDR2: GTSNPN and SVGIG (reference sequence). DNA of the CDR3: TGTGCCTGGAGTGTAGGAGAAAACTATGGCTACACCTTC. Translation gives CAWSVGENYGYTF. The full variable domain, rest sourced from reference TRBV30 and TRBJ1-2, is SQTIHQWPATLVQPVGSPLSLECTVEGTSNPNLYWYRQAAGRGLQLLFYSVGIGQISSEVPQNLSASRPQDRQFILSSKKLLLSDSGFYLCAWSVGENYGYTFGSGTRLTVV.

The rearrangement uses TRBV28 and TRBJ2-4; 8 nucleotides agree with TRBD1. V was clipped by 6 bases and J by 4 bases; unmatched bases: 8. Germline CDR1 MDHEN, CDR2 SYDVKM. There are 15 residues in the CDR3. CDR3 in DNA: TGTGCCAGCAGGTTTCAGGGGGCAGTAAAAAACATTCAGTACTTC. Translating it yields CASRFQGAVKNIQYF. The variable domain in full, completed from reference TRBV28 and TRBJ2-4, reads DVKVTQSSRYLVKRTGEKVFLECVQDMDHENMFWYRQDPGLGLRLIYFSYDVKMKEKGDIPEGYSVSREKKERFSLILESASTNQTSMYLCASRFQGAVKNIQYFGAGTRLSVL.

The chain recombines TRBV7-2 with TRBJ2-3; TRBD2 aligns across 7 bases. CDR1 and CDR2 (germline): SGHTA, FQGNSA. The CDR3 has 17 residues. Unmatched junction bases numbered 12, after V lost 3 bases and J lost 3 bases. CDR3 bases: TGTGCCAGCAGCTTTCGGTGGCGGGGGAGGGGTACAGATACGCAGTATTTT. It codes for CASSFRWRGRGTDTQYF.

The CDR3 nucleotides are TGTGCCAGCAGCTTACTAACTAGCGGGGAGACCCAGTACTTC. This encodes CASSLLTSGETQYF. The chain carries TRBV11-2 and TRBJ2-5; 9 nucleotides agree with TRBD2. The CDR3 is made up of 14 amino acids. The V and J ends lost 2 bases and 5 bases, in that order; junction bases with no gene match: 3. From germline, CDR1 is SGHAT and CDR2 FQNNGV.

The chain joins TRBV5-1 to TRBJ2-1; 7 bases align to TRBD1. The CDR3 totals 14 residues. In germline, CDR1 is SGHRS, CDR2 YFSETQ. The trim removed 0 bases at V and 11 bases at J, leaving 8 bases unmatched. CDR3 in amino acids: CASSLDGTALKQFF. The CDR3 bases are TGCGCCAGCAGCTTGGATGGGACAGCCCTTAAGCAGTTCTTC.

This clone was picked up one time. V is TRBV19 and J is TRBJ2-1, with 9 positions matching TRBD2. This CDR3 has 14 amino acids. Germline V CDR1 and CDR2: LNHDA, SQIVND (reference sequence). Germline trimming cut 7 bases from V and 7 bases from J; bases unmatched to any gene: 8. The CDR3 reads CASNVAGVGNEQFF. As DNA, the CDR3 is TGTGCCAGTAACGTAGCGGGAGTGGGGAATGAGCAGTTCTTC. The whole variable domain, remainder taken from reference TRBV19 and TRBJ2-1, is DGGITQSPKYLFRKEGQNVTLSCEQNLNHDAMYWYRQDPGQGLRLIYYSQIVNDFQKGDIAEGYSVSREKKESFPLTVTSAQKNPTAFYLCASNVAGVGNEQFFGPGTRLTVL.

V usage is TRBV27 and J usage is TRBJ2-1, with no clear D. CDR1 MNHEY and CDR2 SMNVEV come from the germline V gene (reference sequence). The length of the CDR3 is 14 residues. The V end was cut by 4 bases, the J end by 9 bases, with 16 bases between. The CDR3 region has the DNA TGTGCCAGCAGTTCCCCGACTCGTCTTCGTGAGCAGTTCTTC. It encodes CASSSPTRLREQFF.

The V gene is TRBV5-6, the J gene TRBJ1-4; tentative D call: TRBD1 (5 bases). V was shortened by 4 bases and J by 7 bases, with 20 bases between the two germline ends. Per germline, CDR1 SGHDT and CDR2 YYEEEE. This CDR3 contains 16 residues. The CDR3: CASSAELDRESEKLFF. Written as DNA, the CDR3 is TGTGCCAGCAGCGCTGAATTAGACAGAGAGAGTGAAAAACTGTTTTTT.

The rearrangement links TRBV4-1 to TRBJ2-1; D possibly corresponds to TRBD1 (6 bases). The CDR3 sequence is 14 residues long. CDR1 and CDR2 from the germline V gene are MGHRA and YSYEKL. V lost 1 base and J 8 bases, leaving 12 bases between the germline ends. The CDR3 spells CASSQVVRGHEQFF. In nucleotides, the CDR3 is TGCGCCAGCAGCCAAGTCGTCAGGGGTCATGAGCAGTTCTTC.

The CDR3 region is CASSLTAWSSYNSPLHF. The CDR3 DNA reads TGTGCCAGCAGCTTGACCGCCTGGAGCTCCTATAATTCACCCCTCCACTTT. The chain combines TRBV5-5 with TRBJ1-6; D is unresolved. The CDR3 totals 17 residues. The germline V gene encodes CDR1 SGHKS and CDR2 YYEKEE (reference sequence). Trimming took off 1 base at V and 0 bases at J, with 11 bases between the two ends.

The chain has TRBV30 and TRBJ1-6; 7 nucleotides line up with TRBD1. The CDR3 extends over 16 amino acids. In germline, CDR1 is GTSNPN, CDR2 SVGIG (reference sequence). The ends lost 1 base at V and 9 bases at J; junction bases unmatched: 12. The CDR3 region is CAWSAYRGEVISPLHF. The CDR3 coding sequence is TGTGCCTGGAGTGCCTACAGGGGCGAGGTTATTTCACCCCTCCACTTT.

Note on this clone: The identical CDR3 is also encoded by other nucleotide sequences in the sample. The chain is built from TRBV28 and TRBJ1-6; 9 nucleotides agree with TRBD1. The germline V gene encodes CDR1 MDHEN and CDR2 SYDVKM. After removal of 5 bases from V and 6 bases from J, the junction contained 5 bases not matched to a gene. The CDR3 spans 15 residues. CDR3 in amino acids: CASSRRGQGNSPLHF. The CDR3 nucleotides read TGTGCCAGCAGTCGAAGGGGACAGGGTAATTCACCCCTCCACTTT.

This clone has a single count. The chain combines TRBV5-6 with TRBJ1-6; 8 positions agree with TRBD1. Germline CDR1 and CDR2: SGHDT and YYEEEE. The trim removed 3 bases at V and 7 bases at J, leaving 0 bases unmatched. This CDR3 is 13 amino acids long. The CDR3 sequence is CASSWDRNSPLHF. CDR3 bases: TGTGCCAGCAGCTGGGACAGGAATTCACCCCTCCACTTT. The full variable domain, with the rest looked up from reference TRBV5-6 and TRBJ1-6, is DAGVTQSPTHLIKTRGQQVTLRCSPKSGHDTVSWYQQALGQGPQFIFQYYEEEERQRGNFPDRFSGHQFPNYSSELNVNALLLGDSALYLCASSWDRNSPLHFGNGTRLTVT.

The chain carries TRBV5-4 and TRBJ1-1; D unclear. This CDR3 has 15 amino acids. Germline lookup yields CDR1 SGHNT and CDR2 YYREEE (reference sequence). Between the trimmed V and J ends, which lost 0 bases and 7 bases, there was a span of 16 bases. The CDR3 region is CASSLGAGPGNEAFF. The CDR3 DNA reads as TGTGCCAGCAGCTTGGGCGCCGGCCCGGGAAATGAAGCTTTCTTT.

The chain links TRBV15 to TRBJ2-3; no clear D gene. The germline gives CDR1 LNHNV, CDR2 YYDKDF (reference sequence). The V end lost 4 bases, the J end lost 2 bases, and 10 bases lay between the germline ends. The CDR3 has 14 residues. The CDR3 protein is CATSITRNTDTQYF. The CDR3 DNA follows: TGTGCCACCAGCATCACCAGGAACACAGATACGCAGTATTTT.

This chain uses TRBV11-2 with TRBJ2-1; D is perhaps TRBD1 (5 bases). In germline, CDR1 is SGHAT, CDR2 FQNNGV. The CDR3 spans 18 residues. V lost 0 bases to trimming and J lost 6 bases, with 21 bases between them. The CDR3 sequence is CASSLDPFSSSRGNEQFF. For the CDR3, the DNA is TGTGCCAGCAGCTTAGACCCGTTTAGCTCTAGTAGGGGCAATGAGCAGTTCTTC.

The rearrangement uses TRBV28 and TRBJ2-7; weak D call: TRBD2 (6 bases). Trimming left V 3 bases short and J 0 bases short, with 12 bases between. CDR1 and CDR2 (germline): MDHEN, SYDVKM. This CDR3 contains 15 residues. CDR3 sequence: CASSFWAGSSYEQYF. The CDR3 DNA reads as TGTGCCAGCAGTTTCTGGGCGGGAAGCTCCTACGAGCAGTACTTC.

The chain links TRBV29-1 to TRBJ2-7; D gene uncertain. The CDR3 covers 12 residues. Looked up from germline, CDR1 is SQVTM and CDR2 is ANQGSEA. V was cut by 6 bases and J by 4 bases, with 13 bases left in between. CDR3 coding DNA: TGCAGCGTATCCCACAGCCTTTACGAGCAGTACTTC. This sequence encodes CSVSHSLYEQYF.